The present entry profiles one T cell receptor beta chain with its context. Its target is not known. The CDR3 is 15 residues long. With V trimmed by 4 bases and J by 3 bases, 9 bases remained unmatched. CDR1 is DFQATT, CDR2 SNEGSKA, per germline (reference sequence). This record comes from a study of response to subunit inactivated influenza vaccine. TCRdb re-called the RT-PCR reads through MiXCR, storing one row per CDR3 protein. Among about 780,000 distinct CDR3 sequences listed, approximately 17% were seen once. Notes on the study in general: New T cells are recruited in small numbers by each seasonal influenza vaccination, according to the authors' suggestion.

This chain uses TRBV20-1 with TRBJ1-5, with 7 bases lining up with TRBD1. The sample here was PBMCs from blood, taken roughly 5 days after vaccination. This TCR was recovered from a man in his forties or fifties who received an inactivated influenza vaccine. CDR3 in DNA: TGCAGTGCTACTCACCTTGGACAGGACAATCAGCCCCAGCATTTT. Amino acids: CSATHLGQDNQPQHF.